These 10 T cell receptor beta chains share one sample of origin, sequenced in a study of breast tumors, draining lymph nodes, adjacent tissues. Axillary draining lymph nodes of breast cancer patients supplied the node samples. Each CDR3 protein is one row after TCRdb ran MiXCR on the multiplex PCR reads. This table has 200,000 to 250,000 distinct CDR3 sequences, less than 40% appearing once. The sequenced sample was axillary lymph node tissue. These receptors came from a female donor with breast cancer. Some clones in this sample may be carry-over from other donors' samples.

The chain employs TRBV5-1 and TRBJ2-5; maybe TRBD1 (6 bases). Germline V gene data show CDR1 as SGHRS and CDR2 as YFSETQ. The CDR3 is 17 amino acids. V lost 4 bases, J lost 1 base, and 20 bases lay in between. DNA for the CDR3: TGCGCCAGCAGCCCGGGACACCACTGGGCTTTCCAAGAGACCCAGTACTTC. As protein: CASSPGHHWAFQETQYF.

This clonotype came up many times. V usage is TRBV7-2 and J usage is TRBJ2-2; tentative D call: TRBD1 (5 bases). The CDR3 length is 14 residues. Trimming took off 1 base at V and 11 bases at J, with 14 bases between the two ends. In germline, CDR1 is SGHTA, CDR2 FQGNSA. DNA of the CDR3: TGTGCCAGCAGCTTAGTGACAGAGAACCTCGAGCTGTTTTTT. Translating gives CASSLVTENLELFF. Full variable domain (missing parts from reference TRBV7-2 and TRBJ2-2): GAGVSQSPSNKVTEKGKDVELRCDPISGHTALYWYRQSLGQGLEFLIYFQGNSAPDKSGLPSDRFSAERTGGSVSTLTIQRTQQEDSAVYLCASSLVTENLELFFGEGSRLTVL.

The rearrangement uses TRBV19 and TRBJ1-4, with 10 bases that match TRBD1. This CDR3 is 15 amino acids long. The germline V gene encodes CDR1 LNHDA and CDR2 SQIVND (reference sequence). Losses at the gene ends were 4 bases for V and 7 bases for J; bases not matched to a gene: 6. CDR3 amino acids: CASSTPGQGGEKLFF. The CDR3 nucleotides are TGTGCCAGTAGTACCCCCGGACAGGGGGGTGAAAAACTGTTTTTT. The full variable domain, its missing parts supplied by reference TRBV19 and TRBJ1-4, is DGGITQSPKYLFRKEGQNVTLSCEQNLNHDAMYWYRQDPGQGLRLIYYSQIVNDFQKGDIAEGYSVSREKKESFPLTVTSAQKNPTAFYLCASSTPGQGGEKLFFGSGTQLSVL.

The genes are TRBV5-1 and TRBJ2-3, with TRBD2 identical over 12 bases. Germline CDR1 SGHRS, CDR2 YFSETQ. J was trimmed by 6 bases and V by 4 bases; bases with no gene match: 9. The CDR3 has 16 residues. DNA of the CDR3: TGCGCCAGCAGCCCGACTAGCGGGAGTTCGGCGGATACGCAGTATTTT. Translating gives CASSPTSGSSADTQYF.

This clonotype was counted at least ten times. The junction does not match germline at one end; this may be a read error. J is TRBJ1-2 and V is TRBV7-9; no clear D. Germline V gene sequence: CDR1 SEHNR, CDR2 FQNEAQ (reference sequence). The CDR3 covers 15 residues. CDR3 loop: CASSSQGQTNYGYPF. The CDR3 DNA reads TGTGCCAGCAGCTCCCAAGGGCAGACTAACTATGGCTACCCCTTC.

This rearrangement joins TRBV6-5 to TRBJ2-3, with 14 bases lining up with TRBD2. Germline trimming cut 9 bases from V and 3 bases from J; bases unmatched to any gene: 5. Germline loops: CDR1 MNHEY, CDR2 SVGAGI. The CDR3 has 15 residues. This CDR3 reads CARRLAGGQTDTQYF. DNA for the CDR3: TGTGCCAGAAGACTAGCGGGGGGGCAGACAGATACGCAGTATTTT.

This clonotype was seen ten or more times. One junction end does not reproduce the germline sequence, and a read error may be involved. The V gene is TRBV7-2, the J gene TRBJ2-7, with a weak D call TRBD2 (5 bases). This CDR3 spans 13 amino acids. Germline-derived CDR1 and CDR2 are SGHTA and FQGNSA. CDR3 loop: CASSLDRGIPSDF. The DNA of the CDR3 is TGTGCCAGCAGCTTAGATCGAGGGATCCCCTCAGACTTC. Full variable domain (missing parts from reference TRBV7-2 and TRBJ2-7): GAGVSQSPSNKVTEKGKDVELRCDPISGHTALYWYRQSLGQGLEFLIYFQGNSAPDKSGLPSDRFSAERTGGSVSTLTIQRTQQEDSAVYLCASSLDRGIPSDFGPGTRLTVT.

As regards this clonotype: Just one base apart from a much larger clone, this may be a read error. The V gene is TRBV6-6, the J gene TRBJ1-3, with D uncertain. The germline CDR1 and CDR2 sequences are MNHNY and SVGAGI (reference sequence). Trimming removed 5 bases from V and 0 bases from J, with 8 bases in between. The CDR3 is made up of 14 amino acids. The CDR3 here is CASSQTPSGNTIYF. In nucleotides, the CDR3 is TGTGCCAGCAGTCAAACCCCCTCTGGAAACACCATATATTTT.

V usage is TRBV7-9 and J usage is TRBJ1-6; D remains ambiguous. Germline CDR1 SEHNR, CDR2 FQNEAQ (reference sequence). CDR3 length: 13 amino acids. The V gene lost 1 base and the J gene lost 10 bases, with 8 bases spanning the gap. This CDR3 reads CASSLGWESPLHF. For the CDR3, the DNA is TGTGCCAGCAGCTTAGGTTGGGAGTCACCCCTCCACTTT.

This clonotype was seen ten or more times. This chain links TRBV20-1 with TRBJ2-5, with a possible D match to TRBD2 (6 bases). Per the germline V gene, CDR1 is DFQATT and CDR2 is SNEGSKA (reference sequence). V was clipped by 1 base and J by 1 base, with 10 bases between them. The CDR3 runs 14 residues. CDR3 in DNA: TGCAGTGCTAGAGTAGGAGGGTCCCAAGAGACCCAGTACTTC. Encoded protein: CSARVGGSQETQYF.